This is a list of T cell receptor beta chains from one sample in a study of cytomegalovirus exposure and HLA in healthy donors. Assay used: immunoSEQ multiplex PCR; TCRdb lists only in-frame clones, some missing. The table lists around 85,000 clones, around 80% of them singletons. Source material: PBMCs. Receptors originate from a woman aged 45-65 years in good health and CMV-seropositive. CDR3s include the opening cysteine and the closing phenylalanine or tryptophan. The order of the fields is D gene, V gene, J gene, CDR3 protein. The D gene is left open where the match is weak.

d_gene: TRBD2
v_gene: TRBV5-5
j_gene: TRBJ2-3
CDR3aa: CASSLSSGEGDTQYF

d_gene: .
v_gene: TRBV7-2
j_gene: TRBJ1-1
CDR3aa: CASSFRGPTNTEAFF

d_gene: .
v_gene: TRBV7-7
j_gene: TRBJ2-1
CDR3aa: CASSLDSYNEQFF

d_gene: TRBD1
v_gene: TRBV29-1
j_gene: TRBJ1-2
CDR3aa: CSVEAYAGGTGYTF

d_gene: TRBD1
v_gene: TRBV7-9
j_gene: TRBJ1-5
CDR3aa: CASSAGQGSNQPQHF

d_gene: .
v_gene: TRBV29-1
j_gene: TRBJ1-2
CDR3aa: CSVDWSSSGYTF

d_gene: .
v_gene: TRBV19
j_gene: TRBJ2-5
CDR3aa: CASRLGGLIETQYF

d_gene: .
v_gene: TRBV20-1
j_gene: TRBJ2-7
CDR3aa: CSASRDHEQYF

d_gene: TRBD1
v_gene: TRBV6-1
j_gene: TRBJ1-2
CDR3aa: CASRGQGAHGYTF

d_gene: .
v_gene: TRBV7-9
j_gene: TRBJ2-7
CDR3aa: CSSSLGSYEQYF

d_gene: TRBD1
v_gene: TRBV15
j_gene: TRBJ1-5
CDR3aa: CATSTYRQGSTQPQHF

d_gene: TRBD2
v_gene: TRBV5-1
j_gene: TRBJ2-7
CDR3aa: CASSPSGTSAFEQYF

d_gene: .
v_gene: TRBV5-4
j_gene: TRBJ1-4
CDR3aa: CASSLTGTEKLFF

d_gene: .
v_gene: TRBV27
j_gene: TRBJ1-2
CDR3aa: CASSSNQNYGYTF

d_gene: .
v_gene: TRBV12-5
j_gene: TRBJ2-5
CDR3aa: CASDTGDRVQETQYF

d_gene: TRBD1
v_gene: TRBV10-2
j_gene: TRBJ1-2
CDR3aa: CASSESSGGYGYTF

d_gene: .
v_gene: TRBV7-4
j_gene: TRBJ2-1
CDR3aa: CASSLELLKQFF

d_gene: .
v_gene: TRBV7-2
j_gene: TRBJ1-2
CDR3aa: CASSLASMDYGYTF

d_gene: TRBD2
v_gene: TRBV7-9
j_gene: TRBJ2-3
CDR3aa: CASSQELAGGSDTQYF

d_gene: .
v_gene: TRBV30
j_gene: TRBJ2-3
CDR3aa: CAWSGDSPPSTDTQYF

d_gene: TRBD1
v_gene: TRBV18
j_gene: TRBJ1-2
CDR3aa: CASSTSTDRGYGYTF

d_gene: TRBD1
v_gene: TRBV7-2
j_gene: TRBJ1-5
CDR3aa: CASSPGTGRNQPQHF

d_gene: .
v_gene: TRBV29-1
j_gene: TRBJ1-2
CDR3aa: CSVRQETYGYTF

d_gene: TRBD1
v_gene: TRBV29-1
j_gene: TRBJ2-2
CDR3aa: CSVGTVNTGELFF

d_gene: TRBD1
v_gene: TRBV29-1
j_gene: TRBJ1-2
CDR3aa: CSARDRVYGYTF

d_gene: TRBD1
v_gene: TRBV2
j_gene: TRBJ1-2
CDR3aa: CASSPISGTGAYGYTF

d_gene: TRBD2
v_gene: TRBV5-4
j_gene: TRBJ2-1
CDR3aa: CASSFPIAGGSYNEQFF

d_gene: TRBD1
v_gene: TRBV7-9
j_gene: TRBJ1-5
CDR3aa: CASSTGTGTQPQHF